A single sample gave rise to the 6 T cell receptor beta chains below, sequenced in a study of monozygotic twins with inflammatory bowel disease (dated by TCRdb to the late 2010s). Library construction relied on 5' RACE. The run used an Illumina HiSeq 2500. The reads underwent TCRdb reprocessing, giving one record for each CDR3 protein sequence and no DNA. The sample's table lists a count of about 210,000 distinct CDR3 sequences. Roughly 1.7% of the sample goes to the ten largest clones. Sequencing used blood. These receptors all stem from a human donor with ulcerative colitis or Crohn's disease, or a healthy co-twin of an affected twin (not recorded which).

The V and J genes are TRBV5-1 and TRBJ2-7; TCRdb's D gene call, TRBD1, goes unchecked for lack of DNA. From germline, CDR1 is SGHRS and CDR2 YFSETQ. The CDR3 extends over 13 amino acids. CDR3 sequence: CASSLGGQQGQYF.

The chain has TRBV20-1 and TRBJ2-7; TCRdb lists TRBD1, though no DNA is available to test this call. This CDR3 contains 14 residues. Germline CDR1 reads DFQATT; CDR2 reads SNEGSKA (reference sequence). CDR3: CSAPGTGPFYEQYF.

The gene calls are TRBV20-1 and TRBJ1-3; with no DNA, the TCRdb D assignment of TRBD1 cannot be verified. CDR3 length equals 14 residues. The germline V gene encodes CDR1 DFQATT and CDR2 SNEGSKA (reference sequence). The chain's CDR3 is CSARDRDSGNTIYF.

The chain joins TRBV4-1 to TRBJ2-3; TCRdb proposes TRBD1, but this gene call is untestable without DNA. Germline V CDR1 and CDR2: MGHRA, YSYEKL. The CDR3 spans 16 residues. CDR3: CASSQKIIGATDTQYF.

CDR3 loop: CASSWGQGGNEQFF. The chain employs TRBV5-1 and TRBJ2-1; TCRdb outputs TRBD1, but without DNA this stays unchecked. Looked up from germline, CDR1 is SGHRS and CDR2 is YFSETQ. CDR3 size: 14 residues.

The rearrangement links TRBV24-1 to TRBJ2-3; TCRdb returns TRBD1, unconfirmable since there is no DNA. Germline lookup yields CDR1 KGHDR and CDR2 SFDVKD. The CDR3 has 15 amino acids. The CDR3 loop reads CATSDPLTGADTQYF.